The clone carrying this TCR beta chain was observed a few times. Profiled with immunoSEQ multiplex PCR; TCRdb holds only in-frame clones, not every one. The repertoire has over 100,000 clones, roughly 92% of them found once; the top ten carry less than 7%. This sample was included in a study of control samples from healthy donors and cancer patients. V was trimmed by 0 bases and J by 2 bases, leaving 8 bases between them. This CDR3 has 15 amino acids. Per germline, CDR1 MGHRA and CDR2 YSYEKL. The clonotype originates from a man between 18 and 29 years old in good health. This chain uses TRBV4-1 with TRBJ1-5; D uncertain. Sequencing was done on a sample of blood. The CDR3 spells CASSQDGGGNQPQHF. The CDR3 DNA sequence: TGCGCCAGCAGCCAAGACGGCGGGGGCAATCAGCCCCAGCATTTT.